This is a list of T cell receptor beta chains from one sample in a study of beta chain features in type 1 diabetes. The method was immunoSEQ multiplex PCR; TCRdb's version includes in-frame clones alone and lacks a portion of them. Here the sample spans 600,000 to 750,000 clones, under 15% being singletons. The source material was naive CD4+ T cells from blood. The receptors shown here come from a man aged 25-40 years with type 1 diabetes. The conserved cysteine and the conserved F or W are not part of the CDR3 here. Fields, in order: V gene, J gene, CDR3 protein.

>TRBV28|TRBJ1-3
ASSLGRAGNTIY
>TRBV7-2|TRBJ2-5
ASSRGHSQETQY
>TRBV10-2|TRBJ1-2
ASSVVGYGYT
>TRBV29-1|TRBJ2-7
SVEDGSRPYEQY
>TRBV19|TRBJ2-2
ASSIGQNTGELF
>TRBV18|TRBJ2-6
ASSGDFGTGVSGANVLT
>TRBV5-1|TRBJ2-3
ASSGGTITDTQY
>TRBV6-6|TRBJ2-1
ASRLAETYNEQF
>TRBV5-1|TRBJ2-6
ASSLGDSGANVLT
>TRBV4-2|TRBJ2-5
ASSQGGQETQY
>TRBV7-9|TRBJ1-1
ASSPVVEAF
>TRBV5-4|TRBJ2-1
ASSFPGLSSYNEQF
>TRBV5-1|TRBJ2-2
ASSLRDSGTGELF
>TRBV19|TRBJ1-2
ASMWGYGYT
>TRBV30|TRBJ2-7
AWRGQGVGEQY
>TRBV7-2|TRBJ2-7
ASSSRTGVYEQY
>TRBV7-2|TRBJ1-5
ASSRGEQPQH
>TRBV4-2|TRBJ1-2
ASSPEGTGPNYGYT
>TRBV5-4|TRBJ2-1
ASSLPRGFGGEQF
>TRBV11-2|TRBJ2-5
ASSFGLGETQY
>TRBV4-3|TRBJ1-4
ASSQEATGGRELF
>TRBV21-1|TRBJ2-1
ASGPSQGESYNEQF
>TRBV14|TRBJ1-1
ASSPGTQRNTEAF
>TRBV9|TRBJ1-3
ASRKGDKIGNTIY
>TRBV11-2|TRBJ1-4
ASSLMRDTNEKLF
>TRBV2|TRBJ1-1
ASSASAQGSAEAF
>TRBV28|TRBJ2-1
ASISPQGAGNEQF
>TRBV7-9|TRBJ2-6
ASSLRGQGPSGANVLT
>TRBV10-3|TRBJ2-5
AISERGQKETQY
>TRBV4-3|TRBJ1-3
ASSQEYAFSGNTIY
>TRBV4-3|TRBJ2-1
ASSHRAASGAYNEQF
>TRBV7-2|TRBJ2-1
ASSRQAGGIYNEQF
>TRBV6-1|TRBJ1-5
ASSEGLYSNQPQH
>TRBV7-2|TRBJ2-3
ASSLPGLAGQY
>TRBV29-1|TRBJ2-1
SVARRDRETEQF
>TRBV14|TRBJ1-2
ASNPGTDRPGSYT
>TRBV7-9|TRBJ1-1
ASSGRQGTEAF
>TRBV11-2|TRBJ2-7
ASSPSSYEQY
>TRBV29-1|TRBJ1-4
SVYTDTSTNEKLF
>TRBV7-9|TRBJ2-1
ASSPVGANPKSSEQF
>TRBV9|TRBJ2-1
ASSIGTVYNEQF